This record looks at one T cell receptor beta chain sequence and its context. What it binds is not known. The data were obtained in a study of blood T cells in healthy people across ages. General study findings and limits: Estimates of diversity drawn from one million T cells were considered underestimates. Age advanced and TCR beta diversity per million T cells fell, roughly linearly.

The CDR3 contains 14 residues. Germline loops: CDR1 MNHEY, CDR2 SMNVEV (reference sequence). V was clipped by 5 bases and J by 6 bases; unmatched bases: 7. A second PCR of roughly 7 to 11 cycles used a sample-barcoded 5' primer and a J-beta primer mix. Per-sample output comprised a minimum of 2.5 million paired-end reads containing CDR3. MiXCR, run by TCRdb on the 5' RACE reads, gives a single entry per CDR3 protein. The repertoire consists of around 1,900,000 distinct CDR3 sequences, with about 39% occurring once and the leading ten covering under 30%. This clonotype originated in a human donor in good health. Source material: blood. The rearrangement links TRBV27 to TRBJ2-5; the match to TRBD1 covers 9 bases. The CDR3 spells CASSPGTGMKTQYF. The CDR3 coding sequence is TGTGCCAGCAGTCCCGGGACAGGGATGAAGACCCAGTACTTC.